This passage covers 3 T cell receptor beta chains from one sample sequenced in a study of T cells in Graves' hyperthyroidism and ophthalmopathy. The CDR3 regions of TCR beta were amplified from RNA transcripts. A first-round RT-PCR of the TCR CDR3 used the HTBI primer set. TCRdb reprocessed the multiplex PCR reads with MiXCR, giving one entry per CDR3 protein. Of fewer than 750,000 distinct CDR3 sequences listed, roughly 15% are singletons. Source material: blood. These receptors were taken from a woman aged 35 to 49 with Graves' ophthalmopathy.

This clonotype was recorded many times. V and J are TRBV7-3 and TRBJ2-2; 8 nucleotides align to TRBD1. V shed 1 base and J 6 bases; nucleotides not matched to a gene: 16. This CDR3 has 19 residues. Germline values: CDR1 SGHTA, CDR2 FQGTGA. CDR3 region: CASSLKGPGAGGLAGELFF. CDR3 coding DNA: TGTGCCAGCAGCTTAAAGGGTCCCGGGGCAGGGGGCCTGGCCGGGGAGCTGTTTTTT.

This clonotype has ten or more counts. The chain uses TRBV18 and TRBJ2-7; 7 bases fit TRBD2. Per germline, CDR1 KGHSH and CDR2 LQKENI. The junction had 8 bases not matched to a gene; V was cut back by 2 bases and J by 4 bases. CDR3 length: 15 amino acids. The CDR3 reads CASSPERGRGYEQYF. The CDR3 DNA reads as TGTGCCAGCTCACCAGAGAGAGGGAGGGGTTACGAGCAGTACTTC.

This clonotype was recorded many times. This chain joins TRBV7-9 and TRBJ2-5; maybe TRBD2 (5 bases). Germline CDR1 reads SEHNR; CDR2 reads FQNEAQ (reference sequence). This CDR3 region has 14 residues. Trimming took off 5 bases at V and 1 base at J, with 11 bases between the two ends. CDR3 region: CASSEEAFQETQYF. Here the CDR3 DNA reads TGTGCCAGCAGCGAGGAGGCCTTCCAAGAGACCCAGTACTTC.